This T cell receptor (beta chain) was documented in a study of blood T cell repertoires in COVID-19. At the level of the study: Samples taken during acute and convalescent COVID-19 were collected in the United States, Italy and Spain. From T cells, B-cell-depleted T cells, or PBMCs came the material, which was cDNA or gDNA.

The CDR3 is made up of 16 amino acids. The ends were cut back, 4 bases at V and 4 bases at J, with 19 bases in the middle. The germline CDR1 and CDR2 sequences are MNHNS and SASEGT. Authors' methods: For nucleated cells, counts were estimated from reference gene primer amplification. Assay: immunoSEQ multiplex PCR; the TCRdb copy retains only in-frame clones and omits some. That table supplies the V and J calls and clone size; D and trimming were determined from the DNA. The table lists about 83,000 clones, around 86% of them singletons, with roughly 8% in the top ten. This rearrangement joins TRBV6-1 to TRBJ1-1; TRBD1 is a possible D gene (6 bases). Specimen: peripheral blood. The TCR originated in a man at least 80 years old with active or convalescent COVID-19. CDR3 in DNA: TGTGCCAGCAGTGCTATCCCGGGACAAAGTTTCACTGAAGCTTTCTTT. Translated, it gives CASSAIPGQSFTEAFF.